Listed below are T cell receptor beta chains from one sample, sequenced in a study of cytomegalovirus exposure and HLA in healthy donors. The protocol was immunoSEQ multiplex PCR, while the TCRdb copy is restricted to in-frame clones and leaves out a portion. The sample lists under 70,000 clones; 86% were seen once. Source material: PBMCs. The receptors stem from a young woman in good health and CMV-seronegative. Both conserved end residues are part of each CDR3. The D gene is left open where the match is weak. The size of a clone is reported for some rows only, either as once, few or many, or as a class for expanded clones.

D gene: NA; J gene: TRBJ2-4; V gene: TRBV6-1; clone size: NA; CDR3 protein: CASSEAGFLSAKNIQYF; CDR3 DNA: TGTGCCAGCAGTGAAGCGGGCTTCCTTTCAGCCAAAAACATTCAGTACTTC
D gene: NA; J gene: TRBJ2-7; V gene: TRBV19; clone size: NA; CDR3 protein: CASSRVLGLPYEQYF; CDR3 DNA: TGTGCCAGTAGTAGAGTCTTGGGCTTACCCTACGAGCAGTACTTC
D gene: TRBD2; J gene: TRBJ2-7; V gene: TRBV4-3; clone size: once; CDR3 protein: CASSPRWTSGSEQYF; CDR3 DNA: TGCGCCAGCAGCCCCCGTTGGACTAGCGGGAGCGAGCAGTACTTC
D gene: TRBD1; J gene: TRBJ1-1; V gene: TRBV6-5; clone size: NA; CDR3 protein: CASSYPTGGETEAFF; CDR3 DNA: TGTGCCAGCAGTTACCCCACAGGGGGGGAGACTGAAGCTTTCTTT
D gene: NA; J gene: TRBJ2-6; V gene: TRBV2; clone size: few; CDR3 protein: CASSQSREGANVLTF; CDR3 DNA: TGTGCCAGCAGCCAATCCCGGGAGGGGGCCAACGTCCTGACTTTC
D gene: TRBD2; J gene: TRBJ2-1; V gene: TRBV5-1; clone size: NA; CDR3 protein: CASSGTRVSYNEQFF; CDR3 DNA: TGCGCCAGCAGCGGGACTAGAGTGTCCTACAATGAGCAGTTCTTC
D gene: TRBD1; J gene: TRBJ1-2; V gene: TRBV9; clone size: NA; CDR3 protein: CASSAAGGNYGYTF; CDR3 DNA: TGTGCCAGCAGTGCGGCAGGGGGCAACTATGGCTACACCTTC
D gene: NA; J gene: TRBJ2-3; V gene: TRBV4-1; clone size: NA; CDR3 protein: CASSHSMSTDTQYF; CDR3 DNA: TGCGCCAGCAGCCATTCTATGAGCACAGATACGCAGTATTTT
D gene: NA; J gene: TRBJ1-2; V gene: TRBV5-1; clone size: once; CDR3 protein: CASSFAQANYGYTF; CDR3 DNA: TGCGCCAGCAGCTTCGCACAGGCTAACTATGGCTACACCTTC
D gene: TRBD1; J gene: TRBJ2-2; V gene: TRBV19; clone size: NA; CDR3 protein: CASGTAPNTGELFF; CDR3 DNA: TGTGCCAGTGGGACAGCTCCTAACACCGGGGAGCTGTTTTTT
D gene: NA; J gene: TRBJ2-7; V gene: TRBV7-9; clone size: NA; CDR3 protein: CASSSEPGVTYYEQYF; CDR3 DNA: TGTGCCAGCAGCTCCGAACCGGGGGTGACGTACTACGAGCAGTACTTC
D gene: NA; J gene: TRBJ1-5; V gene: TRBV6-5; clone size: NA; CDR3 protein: CASSYTIDQPQHF; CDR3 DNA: TGTGCCAGCAGTTACACTATAGATCAGCCCCAGCATTTT
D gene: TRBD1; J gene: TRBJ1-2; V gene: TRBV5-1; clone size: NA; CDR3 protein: CASSSGQGADYGYTF; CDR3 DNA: TGCGCCAGCAGCTCCGGGCAGGGGGCGGACTATGGCTACACTTTC
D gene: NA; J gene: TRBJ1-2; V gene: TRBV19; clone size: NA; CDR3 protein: CASSPLEGGHGYTF; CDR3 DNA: TGTGCCAGTAGCCCCCTAGAGGGAGGCCATGGCTACACCTTC
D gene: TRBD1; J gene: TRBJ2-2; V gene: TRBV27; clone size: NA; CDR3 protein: CASSLFGDRNTGELFF; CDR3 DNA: TGTGCCAGCAGTTTATTCGGGGACAGGAACACCGGGGAGCTGTTTTTT
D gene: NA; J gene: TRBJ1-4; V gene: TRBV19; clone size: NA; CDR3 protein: CASNSGGGTNEKLFF; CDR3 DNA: TGTGCCAGTAACTCCGGGGGGGGAACTAATGAAAAACTGTTTTTT
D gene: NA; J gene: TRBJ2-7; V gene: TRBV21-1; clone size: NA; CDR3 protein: CASSHTDRADYEQYF; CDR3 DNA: TGTGCCAGCAGCCACACGGACAGGGCCGATTACGAGCAGTACTTC
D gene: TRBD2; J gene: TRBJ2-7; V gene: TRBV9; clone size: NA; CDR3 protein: CASSVEAGGPYEQYF; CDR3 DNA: TGTGCCAGCAGCGTAGAAGCGGGAGGTCCCTACGAGCAGTACTTC
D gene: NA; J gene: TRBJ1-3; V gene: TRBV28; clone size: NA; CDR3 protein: CASSLLGGGNTIYF; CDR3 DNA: TGTGCCAGCAGTCTCTTGGGGGGAGGAAACACCATATATTTT
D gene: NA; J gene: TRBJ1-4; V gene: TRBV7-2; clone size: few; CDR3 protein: CASSFGQLNEKLFF; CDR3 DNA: TGTGCCAGCAGCTTCGGACAGTTAAATGAAAAACTGTTTTTT
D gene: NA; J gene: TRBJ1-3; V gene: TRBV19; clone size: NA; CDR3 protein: CASSRQSSGNTMYF; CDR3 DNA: TGTGCCAGTAGTAGACAGTCCTCTGGAAACACCATGTATTTT
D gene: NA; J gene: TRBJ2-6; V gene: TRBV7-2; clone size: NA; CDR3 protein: CASSSSGVRGTSGANVLTF; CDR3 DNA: TGTGCCAGCAGCTCTTCCGGAGTGCGTGGGACTTCTGGGGCCAACGTCCTGACTTTC
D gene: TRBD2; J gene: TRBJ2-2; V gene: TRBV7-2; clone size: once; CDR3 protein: CASSLMTSGTGELFF; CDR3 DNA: TGTGCCAGCAGCTTAATGACTAGCGGGACCGGGGAGCTGTTTTTT
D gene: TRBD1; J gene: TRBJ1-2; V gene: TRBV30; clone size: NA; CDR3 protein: CAWWTGGSYGYTF; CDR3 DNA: TGTGCCTGGTGGACAGGGGGCTCCTATGGCTACACCTTC
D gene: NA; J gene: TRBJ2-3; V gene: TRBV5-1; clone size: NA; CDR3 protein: CASSLGGLGTDTQYF; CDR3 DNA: TGCGCCAGCAGCTTGGGAGGGTTGGGCACAGATACGCAGTATTTT
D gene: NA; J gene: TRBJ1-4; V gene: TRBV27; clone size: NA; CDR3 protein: CASSFQRNEKLFF; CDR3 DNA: TGTGCCAGCAGTTTCCAGCGTAATGAAAAACTGTTTTTT
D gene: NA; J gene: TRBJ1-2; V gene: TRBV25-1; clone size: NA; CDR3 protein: CASKGEGYGYTF; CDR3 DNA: TGTGCCAGCAAAGGGGAGGGCTATGGCTACACCTTC
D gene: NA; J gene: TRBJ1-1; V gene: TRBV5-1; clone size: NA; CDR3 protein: CASSLAIRQNTEAFF; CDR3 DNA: TGCGCCAGCAGCTTGGCGATCAGGCAGAACACTGAAGCTTTCTTT
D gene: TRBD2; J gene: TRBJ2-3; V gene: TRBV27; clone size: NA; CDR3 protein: CASSSLAGGPGDTQYF; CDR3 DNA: TGTGCCAGCAGTTCTCTAGCGGGAGGGCCCGGAGATACGCAGTATTTT
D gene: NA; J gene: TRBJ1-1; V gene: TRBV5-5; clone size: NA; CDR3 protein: CASSLAVLAEAFF; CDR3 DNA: TGTGCCAGCAGCTTGGCGGTTTTAGCTGAAGCTTTCTTT
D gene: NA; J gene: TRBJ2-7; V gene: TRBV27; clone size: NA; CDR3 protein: CASSSGGNYEQYF; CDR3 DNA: TGTGCCAGCAGTTCCGGGGGAAACTACGAGCAGTACTTC
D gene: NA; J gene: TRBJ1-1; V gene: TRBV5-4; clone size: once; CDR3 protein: CASSPRPRGTEAFF; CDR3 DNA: TGTGCCAGCAGCCCCCGACCCAGGGGCACTGAAGCTTTCTTT
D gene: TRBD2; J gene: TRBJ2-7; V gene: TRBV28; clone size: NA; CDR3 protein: CASRSGSSFYGQYF; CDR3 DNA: TGTGCCAGCAGGAGCGGGAGCTCTTTCTACGGGCAGTACTTC
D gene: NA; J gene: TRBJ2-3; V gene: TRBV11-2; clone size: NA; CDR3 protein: CASSLGSLGTDTQYF; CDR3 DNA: TGTGCCAGCAGCTTAGGCTCTTTAGGCACAGATACGCAGTATTTT
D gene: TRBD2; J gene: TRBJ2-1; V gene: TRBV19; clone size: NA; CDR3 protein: CASSILAGGRDEQFF; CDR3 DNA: TGTGCCAGTAGTATCCTAGCGGGAGGGAGGGATGAGCAGTTCTTC
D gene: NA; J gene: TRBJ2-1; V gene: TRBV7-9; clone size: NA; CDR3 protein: CASSHTFKSGPSYNEQFF; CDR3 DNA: TGTGCCAGCAGCCACACCTTCAAGAGCGGACCCTCCTACAATGAGCAGTTCTTC
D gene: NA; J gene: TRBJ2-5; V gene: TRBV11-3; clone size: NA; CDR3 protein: CASSLGPGETQYF; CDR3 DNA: TGTGCCAGCAGCTTAGGGCCTGGAGAGACCCAGTACTTC
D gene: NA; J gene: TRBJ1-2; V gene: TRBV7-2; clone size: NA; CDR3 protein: CASSLNRRGYTF; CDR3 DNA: TGTGCCAGCAGCTTAAACAGACGGGGCTACACCTTC
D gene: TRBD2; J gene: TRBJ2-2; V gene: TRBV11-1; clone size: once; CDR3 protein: CASSFWGLAGGSNTGELFF; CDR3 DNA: TGTGCCAGCAGCTTCTGGGGACTAGCGGGAGGTTCGAACACCGGGGAGCTGTTTTTT
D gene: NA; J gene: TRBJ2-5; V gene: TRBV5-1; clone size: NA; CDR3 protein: CASSLSGQVQETQYF; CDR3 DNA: TGCGCCAGCAGCTTGTCGGGACAAGTCCAAGAGACCCAGTACTTC